What follows are 14 T cell receptor beta chains derived from one specimen sequenced in a study of blood T cells in healthy people across ages. The second PCR ran roughly 6 to 11 cycles with a sample-barcoded 5' primer and J-beta primers. TCRdb reprocessed the 5' RACE reads via MiXCR and lists one record per CDR3 protein. The repertoire holds roughly 680,000 distinct CDR3 sequences, around 48% seen once, with roughly a third in the top ten. The sequencing input was blood. These receptors were taken from a woman aged 55-75 years in good health.

CDR3 bases: TGTGCCAGCAGTTTACGAAGGGCCACCTACGAGCAGTACTTC. Encoded protein: CASSLRRATYEQYF. The chain uses TRBV28 and TRBJ2-7; no firm D call. V lost 2 bases and J lost 2, with 10 bases in between. The CDR3 totals 14 residues. Germline loops: CDR1 MDHEN, CDR2 SYDVKM.

This clonotype was observed a few times. The rearrangement joins TRBV24-1 to TRBJ2-1; 7 positions match TRBD1. Germline CDR1 is KGHDR and CDR2 is SFDVKD. This CDR3 has 14 residues. V was clipped by 5 bases and J by 12 bases; unmatched bases: 12. The CDR3 nucleotides are TGTGCCACCAGTGCTAGGGGGCCCTGGGAGCTGCAGTTCTTC. Translating it yields CATSARGPWELQFF.

The sample holds a few counts of this clonotype. The V gene is TRBV15, the J gene TRBJ2-7, with unresolved D. The CDR3 covers 15 residues. Germline V gives CDR1 LNHNV, CDR2 YYDKDF (reference sequence). Trimming removed 0 bases from V and 3 bases from J, with 12 bases in between. The DNA of the CDR3 is TGTGCCACCAGCAGAGATCGCTCAAGTAACTACGAGCAGTACTTC. This gives the protein CATSRDRSSNYEQYF.

The gene calls are TRBV5-1 and TRBJ1-4; D call uncertain. The ends were cut back, 3 bases at V and 7 bases at J, with 13 bases in the middle. This CDR3 has 14 amino acids. Germline values: CDR1 SGHRS, CDR2 YFSETQ. The CDR3 sequence is CASSWATPGEKLFF. CDR3 DNA: TGCGCCAGCAGCTGGGCCACGCCTGGTGAAAAACTGTTTTTT.

The chain links TRBV28 to TRBJ2-3; TRBD2 aligns across 10 bases. The length of the CDR3 is 14 residues. With V trimmed by 9 bases and J by 2 bases, 5 bases remained unmatched. Germline loops: CDR1 MDHEN, CDR2 SYDVKM. The CDR3 DNA is TGTGCCAGTTGGACTAGCGGCAACACAGATACGCAGTATTTT. Translated: CASWTSGNTDTQYF.

V gene TRBV7-2 combines with J gene TRBJ2-5; maybe TRBD1 (6 bases). The germline V and J ends were trimmed by 5 bases and 11 bases, with 18 bases remaining between them. The CDR3 covers 13 residues. From germline, CDR1 is SGHTA and CDR2 FQGNSA. CDR3 sequence: CASSPNPGERQYF. In nucleotides, the CDR3 is TGTGCCAGCAGCCCTAACCCAGGGGAAAGGCAGTACTTC.

The chain uses TRBV25-1 and TRBJ1-6, with D possibly being TRBD1 (5 bases). The V end lost 6 bases, the J end lost 7 bases, and 10 bases lay between the germline ends. The CDR3 covers 13 residues. Germline loops: CDR1 MGHDK, CDR2 SYGVNS. CDR3 region: CASRQVLNSPLHF. Here the CDR3 DNA reads TGTGCCAGCAGACAGGTTCTAAATTCACCCCTCCACTTT.

This clonotype was found a few times. The CDR3 loop is CASSLSSGGQGSRGTQYF. In nucleotides, the CDR3 is TGTGCCAGCAGTTTATCGTCGGGAGGACAGGGGAGTAGGGGTACGCAGTATTTT. The chain joins TRBV27 to TRBJ2-3; the match to TRBD1 covers 9 bases. From germline, CDR1 is MNHEY and CDR2 SMNVEV (reference sequence). With V trimmed by 0 bases and J by 8 bases, 15 bases remained unmatched. CDR3 length equals 18 residues.

V usage is TRBV5-1 and J usage is TRBJ2-3, with D uncertain. V lost 4 bases and J lost 5, with 14 bases in between. This CDR3 has 14 amino acids. Germline V gene data show CDR1 as SGHRS and CDR2 as YFSETQ. The CDR3 DNA follows: TGCGCCAGCAGCGTTCTCTCTATGGAAGATACGCAGTATTTT. Its translation: CASSVLSMEDTQYF.

This rearrangement joins TRBV6-5 to TRBJ2-7; a weak D match, TRBD2 (6 bases). Trimming stripped 2 bases from V and 12 bases from J, with 14 bases between. CDR1 is MNHEY and CDR2 is SVGAGI in the germline V gene. The CDR3 loop spans 12 amino acids. This CDR3 reads CASSYRLGGMYF. DNA of the CDR3: TGTGCCAGCAGTTACAGGCTAGGAGGGATGTACTTC.

V usage is TRBV9 and J usage is TRBJ2-1, with 11 nucleotides matching TRBD2. Germline CDR1 and CDR2: SGDLS and YYNGEE. CDR3 size: 16 residues. V trimming: 4 bases; J trimming: 2 bases; junction bases outside the gene matches: 5. CDR3 sequence: CASSKTSGDPYNEQFF. CDR3 DNA sequence: TGTGCCAGCAGCAAGACTAGCGGGGACCCCTACAATGAGCAGTTCTTC. The full variable domain, completed using reference TRBV9 and TRBJ2-1, is DSGVTQTPKHLITATGQRVTLRCSPRSGDLSVYWYQQSLDQGLQFLIQYYNGEERAKGNILERFSAQQFPDLHSELNLSSLELGDSALYFCASSKTSGDPYNEQFFGPGTRLTVL.

The V and J genes are TRBV2 and TRBJ1-2, with 10 nucleotides matching TRBD1. The CDR3 sequence is 15 residues long. Trimming took 5 bases from V and 3 from J; bases not matched to a gene: 6. In germline, CDR1 is SNHLY, CDR2 FYNNEI. The CDR3 loop reads CASSRPGQGHYGYTF. The CDR3 DNA follows: TGTGCCAGCAGTCGTCCGGGACAGGGGCACTATGGCTACACCTTC.

This chain uses TRBV20-1 with TRBJ2-1; TRBD2 matches at 11 bases. J gave up 3 bases and V 4 bases, and 2 bases lay outside the gene matches. Germline V gene sequence: CDR1 DFQATT, CDR2 SNEGSKA (reference sequence). CDR3 length equals 14 residues. CDR3 nucleotide sequence: TGCAGTGCTACGGGACTAGCGGTCTACAATGAGCAGTTCTTC. It translates to CSATGLAVYNEQFF.

This clonotype was recorded many times. The rearrangement joins TRBV2 to TRBJ1-1; D call uncertain. Germline CDR1 SNHLY, CDR2 FYNNEI. The V end lost 6 bases, the J end lost 8 bases, and 10 bases lay between the germline ends. The CDR3 has 11 amino acids. CDR3 residues: CASSLPGEAFF. For the CDR3, the DNA is TGTGCCAGCAGCTTACCGGGAGAAGCTTTCTTT.